The 8 T cell receptor beta chains below were found in one sample sequenced in a study of spatial heterogeneity in lung cancer. One entry per CDR3 protein, called by TCRdb with MiXCR from the 5' RACE reads. Among 7,300 or so distinct CDR3 sequences listed, more than 13% were seen once. What these receptors recognize is not known. The time point here: sample taken at primary tumor resection. Study-level points and caveats: In tumors, expanded intratumoral alpha and beta TCR counts tracked mutation counts.

The specimen was lung tumor tissue, collected at surgery. The source of these receptors is a female donor with early-stage non-small cell lung cancer.

This clonotype was picked up many times. The rearrangement uses TRBV7-8 and TRBJ2-2; 9 nucleotides agree with TRBD1. The CDR3 is made up of 14 amino acids. Germline assignment: CDR1 SGHVS and CDR2 FQNEAQ. With V trimmed by 5 bases and J by 6 bases, 4 bases remained unmatched. CDR3 sequence: CASSGTGKAGELFF. The CDR3 DNA reads as TGTGCCAGCAGCGGGACAGGGAAGGCCGGGGAGCTGTTTTTT.

This clonotype is termed medium-sized. This rearrangement joins TRBV2 to TRBJ1-3; 12 positions match TRBD1. Germline-derived CDR1 and CDR2 are SNHLY and FYNNEI. With V trimmed by 9 bases and J by 4 bases, 10 bases remained unmatched. The CDR3 runs 16 residues. The CDR3 DNA reads as TGTGCCAGTAACCCGGGACAGGGGGCAACAGGAAACACCATATATTTT. Its protein is CASNPGQGATGNTIYF.

This clonotype qualifies as medium-sized. V is TRBV4-3 and J is TRBJ2-3, with D uncertain. The germline V gene encodes CDR1 LGHNA and CDR2 YSLEER. The CDR3 has 13 residues. Trimming cost V 4 bases and J 6 bases, with 11 bases left between them. CDR3: CASSRRAGDTQYF. DNA of the CDR3: TGCGCCAGCAGCCGTAGGGCCGGCGATACGCAGTATTTT.

The chain recombines TRBV27 with TRBJ2-3; either TRBD1 or TRBD2 may fit D (5 bases each). Germline V lookup: CDR1 MNHEY, CDR2 SMNVEV (reference sequence). V was shortened by 3 bases and J by 4 bases, with 11 bases between the two germline ends. CDR3 length: 14 amino acids. This chain's CDR3 is CASSFPGAADTQYF. The CDR3 DNA follows: TGTGCCAGCAGTTTCCCCGGGGCCGCAGATACGCAGTATTTT.

The rearrangement uses TRBV30 and TRBJ1-5; no reliable D call. Germline V gene data show CDR1 as GTSNPN and CDR2 as SVGIG (reference sequence). CDR3 size: 13 residues. V lost 1 base to trimming and J lost 4 bases, with 8 bases between them. CDR3 region: CAWSGTENQPQHF. The DNA for the CDR3 is TGTGCCTGGAGTGGTACAGAAAATCAGCCCCAGCATTTT.

The chain is built from TRBV7-9 and TRBJ1-1; no definite D call. This CDR3 is built from 12 residues. Looked up from germline, CDR1 is SEHNR and CDR2 is FQNEAQ (reference sequence). Trimming left V 1 base short and J 6 bases short, with 6 bases between. CDR3 protein: CASSLELAEAFF. As DNA, the CDR3 is TGTGCCAGCAGCTTAGAGTTGGCTGAAGCTTTCTTT.

Relative to its sample, this clonotype is medium-sized. This sequence joins TRBV3-1 and TRBJ1-1; TRBD1 is a possible D gene (5 bases). Germline CDR1 and CDR2: LGHDT and YNNKEL (reference sequence). V was cut by 4 bases and J by 0 bases, with 9 bases left in between. The CDR3 has 14 residues. Here the CDR3 reads CASSPLGVNTEAFF. The CDR3 coding sequence is TGTGCCAGCAGCCCGCTGGGGGTGAACACTGAAGCTTTCTTT.

By share, this clonotype counts as medium-sized. The rearrangement uses TRBV18 and TRBJ1-5, with D unclear. Germline V CDR1 and CDR2: KGHSH, LQKENI. Trimming removed 2 bases at V and 5 bases at J, with 7 bases between. The length of the CDR3 is 13 residues. CDR3 sequence: CASSPGVDQPQHF. DNA of the CDR3: TGTGCCAGCTCACCAGGGGTAGATCAGCCCCAGCATTTT.